The following is a T cell receptor (beta chain) sequence with its context. This specimen comes from a study of CD8+ T cells in alopecia areata. The treatment here: oral pan-JAK inhibitor, 5-10 mg twice daily. Peripheral blood samples and lesional scalp punch biopsies were obtained from alopecia areata patients. The researchers isolated CD4+ and CD8+ T cells from PBMCs by sorting. This CDR3 contains 15 residues. Germline V gene sequence: CDR1 LNHNV, CDR2 YYDKDF (reference sequence). Trimming took off 4 bases at V and 1 base at J, with 11 bases between the two ends. cDNA prepared by RNA extraction and subsequent reverse transcription served as the template for sequencing. Repertoires were generated with immunoSEQ multiplex PCR, while TCRdb's copy carries only in-frame clones and drops some. This sample yields 50,000 to 65,000 clones, of which approximately 44% are seen a single time; over 20% belongs to the top ten.

The sequence was obtained from a human donor with alopecia areata. This chain connects TRBV15 to TRBJ2-1; the D is unclear. The sample in question was CD8+ T cells sorted from blood, obtained at approximately week 36, from a patient treated with tofacitinib. The CDR3 is CATSTKTLSYNEQFF. The CDR3 DNA is TGTGCCACCAGCACTAAGACGTTGTCCTACAATGAGCAGTTCTTC.